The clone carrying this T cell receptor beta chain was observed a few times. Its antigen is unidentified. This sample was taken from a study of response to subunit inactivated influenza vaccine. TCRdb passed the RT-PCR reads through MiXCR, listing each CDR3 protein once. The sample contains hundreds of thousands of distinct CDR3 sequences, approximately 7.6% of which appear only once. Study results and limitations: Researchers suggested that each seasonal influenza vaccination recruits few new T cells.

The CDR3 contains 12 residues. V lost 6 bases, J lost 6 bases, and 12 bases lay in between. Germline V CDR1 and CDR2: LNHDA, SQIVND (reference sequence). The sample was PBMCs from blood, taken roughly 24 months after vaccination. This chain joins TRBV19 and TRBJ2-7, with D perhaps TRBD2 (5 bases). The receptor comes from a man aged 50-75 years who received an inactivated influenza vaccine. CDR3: CASSGDTTEQYF. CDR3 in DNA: TGTGCCAGTAGCGGGGATACGACCGAGCAGTACTTC.